This T cell receptor (beta chain) was captured in a study of response to subunit inactivated influenza vaccine. V lost 2 bases and J lost 3, with 11 bases in between. The length of the CDR3 is 15 residues. Germline V CDR1 and CDR2: SGHTA, FQGNSA. Via MiXCR, TCRdb re-called the RT-PCR reads, giving one row per CDR3 protein. Here the sample spans 630,000 or so distinct CDR3 sequences, approximately 15% being singletons. This clonotype was sampled from a man aged 50 or older who received an inactivated influenza vaccine. The genes are TRBV7-2 and TRBJ2-1; no definite D call. The sequences come from PBMCs from blood, collected 12 days after vaccination. The CDR3 is CASSLSVYSYNEQFF. The DNA of the CDR3 is TGTGCCAGCAGCTTAAGCGTCTACAGCTACAATGAGCAGTTCTTC.